This is a list of T cell receptor beta chains from one sample in a study of CD8+ T cells in alopecia areata. Measured with immunoSEQ multiplex PCR; TCRdb has only the in-frame clones, and not every one. The table lists about 270,000 clones, about 60% of them singletons, with roughly 0.93% in the top ten. The material was CD4+ T cells sorted from blood, obtained at week 52, from a patient treated with tofacitinib. These receptors were collected from a human donor with alopecia areata. Both conserved end residues are part of each CDR3. D genes are given only for firm matches. Size is omitted from some rows. Given values are once, few, many or a class for expanded clones.

size,J,V,D,DNA,CDR3
-,TRBJ1-2,TRBV20-1,-,TGCAGTGCCCCCCTTATTAGGAGCTACACCTTC,CSAPLIRSYTF
few,TRBJ1-5,TRBV18,-,TGTGCCAGCTCACCACCCTCCGTCAATCAGCCCCAGCATTTT,CASSPPSVNQPQHF
-,TRBJ1-5,TRBV5-1,-,TGCGCCAGCAGGTGGGGGGCGGGCCAGCCCCAGCATTTT,CASRWGAGQPQHF
-,TRBJ1-5,TRBV5-6,-,TGTGCCAGCAGCTTGAAGGGACTCAGCAATCAGCCCCAGCATTTT,CASSLKGLSNQPQHF
once,TRBJ2-6,TRBV30,-,TGTGCCTGGATGAGCTCTGGGGCCAACGTCCTGACTTTC,CAWMSSGANVLTF
-,TRBJ1-2,TRBV30,-,TGTGCCTGGAGTGTACGAAGGGTAACGGTTCGTGGCTACACCTTC,CAWSVRRVTVRGYTF
many,TRBJ2-1,TRBV11-1,-,TGTGCCAGCAGTTCGGACACTTACAATGAGCAGTTCTTC,CASSSDTYNEQFF
once,TRBJ1-1,TRBV25-1,-,TGTGCCAGCAGACGACAGGTAAACACTGAAGCTTTCTTT,CASRRQVNTEAFF
-,TRBJ1-5,TRBV23-1,-,TGCGCCAGCAGTCAATCGGCCGTCGGGAGCAATCAGCCCCAGCATTTT,CASSQSAVGSNQPQHF
-,TRBJ2-3,TRBV10-3,-,TGTGCCATCACCTCTGGGACGCACAGTGGAGATACGCAGTATTTT,CAITSGTHSGDTQYF
-,TRBJ2-5,TRBV5-4,-,TGTGCCAGCAGCCAAGTGGGGGCAAGAGAGACCCAGTACTTC,CASSQVGARETQYF
few,TRBJ1-1,TRBV29-1,TRBD1,TGCAGCGTCGGACAGGGATTAAACACTGAAGCTTTCTTT,CSVGQGLNTEAFF
many,TRBJ2-2,TRBV6-6,-,TGTGCCAGCAATCACAGGGGGGGCACCGGGGAGCTGTTTTTT,CASNHRGGTGELFF
-,TRBJ1-1,TRBV5-4,TRBD1,TGTGCCAGCAGCTTGCGGGACAGGGGGAACACTGAAGCTTTCTTT,CASSLRDRGNTEAFF
-,TRBJ1-2,TRBV6-1,-,TGTGCCAGCCGGGACGACTATGGCTACACCTTC,CASRDDYGYTF
-,TRBJ1-1,TRBV29-1,-,TGCAGCGTTGAGCCGAGGACAATGAACACTGAAGCTTTCTTT,CSVEPRTMNTEAFF
-,TRBJ2-2,TRBV11-2,-,TGTGCCAGCAAACAAATGAGAGTATTGGGCACCGGGGAGCTGTTTTTT,CASKQMRVLGTGELFF
-,TRBJ2-5,TRBV11-2,-,TGTGCCGTCAGACACTCGGAGACCCAGTACTTC,CAVRHSETQYF
-,TRBJ2-5,TRBV5-1,TRBD1,TGCGCCAGCAGCTTAGCCGGGACAGACCAAGAGACCCAGTACTTC,CASSLAGTDQETQYF
few,TRBJ1-5,TRBV6-1,TRBD1,TGTGCCAGCAGTCGACAGGGGCACGATCAGCCCCAGCATTTT,CASSRQGHDQPQHF
-,TRBJ2-6,TRBV5-1,-,TGCGCCAGCAGCTTGGAGGGACACCTCTCTGGGGCCAACGTCCTGACTTTC,CASSLEGHLSGANVLTF
once,TRBJ2-1,TRBV25-1,TRBD1,TGTGCCAGCACCACGTCTCCGGGACAGGGAACGAATGAGCAGTTCTTC,CASTTSPGQGTNEQFF
few,TRBJ2-3,TRBV10-3,TRBD1,TGTGCCATCAGTGAGTCCGGACAGGGAGGAGATACGCAGTATTTT,CAISESGQGGDTQYF
-,TRBJ2-2,TRBV9,-,TGTGCCAGCAGCGTAGTTGGGGGGAACACCGGGGAGCTGTTTTTT,CASSVVGGNTGELFF
-,TRBJ1-6,TRBV2,-,TGTGCCAGTTACCAGGGACAAAGGAATTCACCCCTCCACTTT,CASYQGQRNSPLHF
-,TRBJ2-2,TRBV2,TRBD2,TGTGCCAGCAGTGAACGCGGGGGGACCTACACCGGGGAGCTGTTTTTT,CASSERGGTYTGELFF
-,TRBJ2-2,TRBV20-1,-,TGCAGTGCTCCAGTGACCGGGGAGCTGTTTTTT,CSAPVTGELFF
-,TRBJ2-5,TRBV5-6,-,TGTGCCAGCAGCTTGAGGCGGTACCAAGAGACCCAGTACTTC,CASSLRRYQETQYF
once,TRBJ2-4,TRBV5-6,-,TGTGCCAGCAGCTTGGGGTCGGGGCCGAACATTCAGTACTTC,CASSLGSGPNIQYF
once,TRBJ1-1,TRBV29-1,-,TGCAGCGTTGTAAGGACAGCCGAAGCTTTCTTT,CSVVRTAEAFF
once,TRBJ1-5,TRBV30,-,TGTGCCTGGAGTGTAGCCAGCAATCAGCCCCAGCATTTT,CAWSVASNQPQHF
-,TRBJ1-1,TRBV29-1,-,TGCAGCGTTCTGCGGTGGGCCCAGAACACTGAAGCTTTCTTT,CSVLRWAQNTEAFF
-,TRBJ1-5,TRBV6-5,TRBD1,TGTGCCAGCAGCCGGACAGGGAGTCAGCCCCAGCATTTT,CASSRTGSQPQHF
few,TRBJ2-7,TRBV2,-,TGTGCCAGCAGAGACAGAACCTACGAGCAGTACTTC,CASRDRTYEQYF
-,TRBJ2-3,TRBV9,-,TGTGCCAGCAGCGCGTCCCAAGGCAGTTATACAGATACGCAGTATTTT,CASSASQGSYTDTQYF
-,TRBJ1-2,TRBV27,-,TGTGCCAGCAGCCTCTCGTTCTTAGGCTACACCTTC,CASSLSFLGYTF
-,TRBJ1-1,TRBV30,TRBD1,TGTGCCTGGAGTCCATTGACAGGGGAACGGGCTTTCTTT,CAWSPLTGERAFF
once,TRBJ2-3,TRBV30,TRBD2,TGTGCCTGGAGTAGCGGGGGGGTAGATACGCAGTATTTT,CAWSSGGVDTQYF